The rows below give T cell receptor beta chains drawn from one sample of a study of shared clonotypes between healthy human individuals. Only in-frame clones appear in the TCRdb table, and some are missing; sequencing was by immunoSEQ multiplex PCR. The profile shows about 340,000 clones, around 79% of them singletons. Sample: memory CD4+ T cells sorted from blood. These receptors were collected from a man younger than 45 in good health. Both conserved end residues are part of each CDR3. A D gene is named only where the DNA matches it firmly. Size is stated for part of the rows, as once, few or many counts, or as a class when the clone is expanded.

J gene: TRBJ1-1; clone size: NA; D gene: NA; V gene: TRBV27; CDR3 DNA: TGTGCCAGCAGTTTATCAGCCCCGAACACTGAAGCTTTCTTT; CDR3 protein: CASSLSAPNTEAFF
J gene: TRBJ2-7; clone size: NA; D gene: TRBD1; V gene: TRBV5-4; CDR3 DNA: TGTGCCAGCAGCTATGGACAGGGGCGTATCTACGAGCAGTACTTC; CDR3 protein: CASSYGQGRIYEQYF
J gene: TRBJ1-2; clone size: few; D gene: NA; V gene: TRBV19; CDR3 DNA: TGTGCCAGTACCACCTTCGGGTCAGAGAACTATGGCTACACCTTC; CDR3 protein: CASTTFGSENYGYTF
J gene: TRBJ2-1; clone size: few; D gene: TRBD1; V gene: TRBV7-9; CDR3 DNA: TGTGCCAGCAGCTTGCGGACAGGGGGTTCGTTGTATGAGCAGTTCTTC; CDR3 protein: CASSLRTGGSLYEQFF
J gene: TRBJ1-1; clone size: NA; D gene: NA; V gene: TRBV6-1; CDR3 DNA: TGTGCCAGCAGTGAAGACGGGTTCGGTGGGGCTTTCTTT; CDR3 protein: CASSEDGFGGAFF
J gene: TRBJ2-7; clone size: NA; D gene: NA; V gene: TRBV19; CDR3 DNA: TGTGCCACTAAACTATGCGAGACAGATAAAACCATCGGGCAGTACTTC; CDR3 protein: CATKLCETDKTIGQYF
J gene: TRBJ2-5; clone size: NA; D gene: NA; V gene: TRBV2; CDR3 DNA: TGTGCCAGCAGTGGGACGGGACAAGAGACCCAGTACTTC; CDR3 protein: CASSGTGQETQYF
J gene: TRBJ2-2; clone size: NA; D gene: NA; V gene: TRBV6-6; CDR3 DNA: TGTGCCAGCAGTGGGGGGACCGGGGAGCTGTTTTTT; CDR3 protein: CASSGGTGELFF
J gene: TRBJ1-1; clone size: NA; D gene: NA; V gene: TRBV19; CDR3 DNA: TGTGCCAGTAGTAATCAGGGGACGAACACTGAAGCTTTCTTT; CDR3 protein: CASSNQGTNTEAFF
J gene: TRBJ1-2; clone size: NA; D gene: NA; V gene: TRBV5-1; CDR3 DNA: TGCGCCAGCAGCTTGGTCGGCAGGGCAGAAGGCTACACCTTC; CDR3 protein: CASSLVGRAEGYTF
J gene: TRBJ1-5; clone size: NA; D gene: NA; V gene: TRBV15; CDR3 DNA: TGTGCCACCAGCAGAGATTACCAAGACAATCAGCCCCAGCATTTT; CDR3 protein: CATSRDYQDNQPQHF
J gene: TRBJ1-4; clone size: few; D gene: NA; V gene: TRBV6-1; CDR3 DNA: TGTGCCAGCAGTGAACCCCATGCTGTTGAACTGTTTTTT; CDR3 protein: CASSEPHAVELFF
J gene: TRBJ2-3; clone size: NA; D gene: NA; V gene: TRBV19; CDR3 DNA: TGTGCCAGTAGTAGAACAGGGAGTTCAGATACGCAGTATTTT; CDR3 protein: CASSRTGSSDTQYF
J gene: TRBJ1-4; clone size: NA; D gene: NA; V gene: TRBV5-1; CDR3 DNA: TGCGCCAGCGCCGGAGGGGGGCCGACAGCCTCAAATGAAAAACTGTTTTTT; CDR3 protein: CASAGGGPTASNEKLFF
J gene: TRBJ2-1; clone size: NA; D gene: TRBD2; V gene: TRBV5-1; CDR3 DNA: TGCGCCAGCAGATTCGGACGAGCGGGAGGTGAGCAGTTCTTC; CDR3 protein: CASRFGRAGGEQFF
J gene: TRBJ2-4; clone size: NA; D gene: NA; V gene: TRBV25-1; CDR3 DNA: TGTGCCAGCAGCAGGGCGGACAGCCTAGCCAAAAACATTCAGTACTTC; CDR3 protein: CASSRADSLAKNIQYF
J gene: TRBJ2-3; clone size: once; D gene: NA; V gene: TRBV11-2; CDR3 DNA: TGTGCCGACGCACTCGGGTACACAGATACGCAGTATTTT; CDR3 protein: CADALGYTDTQYF
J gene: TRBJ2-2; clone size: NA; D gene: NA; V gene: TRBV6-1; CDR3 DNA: TGTGCCAGCAGTGACCAATTTGGGTCCTTCACCTTAACCGGGGAGCTGTTTTTT; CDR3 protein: CASSDQFGSFTLTGELFF
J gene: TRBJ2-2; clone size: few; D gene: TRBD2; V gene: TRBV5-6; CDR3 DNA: TGTGCCAGCAGCTTTTACCCTAGCGGGACAAACACCGGGGAGCTGTTTTTT; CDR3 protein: CASSFYPSGTNTGELFF
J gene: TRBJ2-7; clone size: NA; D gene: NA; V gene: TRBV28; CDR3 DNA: TGTGCCAGCGGATCAACCGAGAGTTCCTACGAGCAGTACTTC; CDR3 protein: CASGSTESSYEQYF
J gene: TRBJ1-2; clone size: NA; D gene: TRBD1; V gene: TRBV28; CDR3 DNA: TGTGCCAGCAGGACAGGGTTCTTCTATGGCTACACCTTC; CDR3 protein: CASRTGFFYGYTF
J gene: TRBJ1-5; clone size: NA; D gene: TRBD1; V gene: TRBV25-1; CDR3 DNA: TGTGCCAGCGGGGGGGACAGGGACAATCAGCCCCAGCATTTT; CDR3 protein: CASGGDRDNQPQHF
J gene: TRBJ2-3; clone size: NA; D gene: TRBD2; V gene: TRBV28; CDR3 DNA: TGTGCCAGCAGTCCGGGAGGGGCGCGGGGGCAGTCAGATACGCAGTATTTT; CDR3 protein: CASSPGGARGQSDTQYF
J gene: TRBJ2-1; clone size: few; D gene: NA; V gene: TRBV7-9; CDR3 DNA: TGTGCCAGCAGCCAATCCCCGGACTCTTACAATGAGCAGTTCTTC; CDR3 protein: CASSQSPDSYNEQFF
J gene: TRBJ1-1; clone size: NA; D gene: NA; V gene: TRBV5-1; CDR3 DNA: TGCGCCAGCGCAACCTCGGACATCCGGGGGACTGAAGCTTTCTTT; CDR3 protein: CASATSDIRGTEAFF
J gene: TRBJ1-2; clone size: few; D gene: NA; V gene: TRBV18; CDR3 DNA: TGTGCCAGCTCACCAAGGGTTGACTATGGCTACACCTTC; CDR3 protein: CASSPRVDYGYTF
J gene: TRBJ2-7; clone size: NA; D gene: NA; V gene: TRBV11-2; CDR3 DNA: TGTGCCAGCAGTGGCAGGGAGCAGTACTTC; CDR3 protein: CASSGREQYF
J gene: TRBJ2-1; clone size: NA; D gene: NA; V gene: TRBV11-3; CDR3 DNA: TGTGCCAGCAGCTTTTGGGGAGCAGATGAGCAGTTCTTC; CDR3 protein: CASSFWGADEQFF
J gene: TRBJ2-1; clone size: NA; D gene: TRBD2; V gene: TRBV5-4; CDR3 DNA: TGTGCCAGCAGCCTCGGGAGGGCGGAGTACAATGAGCAGTTCTTC; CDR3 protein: CASSLGRAEYNEQFF
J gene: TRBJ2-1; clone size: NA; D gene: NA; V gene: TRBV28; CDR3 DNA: TGTGCCAGCAGTCCGCCACTAGTTTCCAGCTCCTACAATGAGCAGTTCTTC; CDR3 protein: CASSPPLVSSSYNEQFF
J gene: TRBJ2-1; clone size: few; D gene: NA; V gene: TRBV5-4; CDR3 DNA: TGTGCCAGCAGCTTGGGGCAGGGGGGGTTCAATGAGCAGTTCTTC; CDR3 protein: CASSLGQGGFNEQFF
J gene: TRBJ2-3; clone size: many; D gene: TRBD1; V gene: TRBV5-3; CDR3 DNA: TGTGCCAGAAGCCACGACAGGGGGAAACTTCGAGACACAGATACGCAGTATTTT; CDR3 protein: CARSHDRGKLRDTDTQYF
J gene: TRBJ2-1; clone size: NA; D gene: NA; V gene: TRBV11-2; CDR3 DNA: TGTGCCAGCAGCTCCCGCCCGGGAGAAAGGGGATCCTACAATGAGCAGTTCTTC; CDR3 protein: CASSSRPGERGSYNEQFF
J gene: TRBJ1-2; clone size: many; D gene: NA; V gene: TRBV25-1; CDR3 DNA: TGTGCCAGCAGTGGGGTGTCAGCTAACTATGGCTACACCTTC; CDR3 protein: CASSGVSANYGYTF
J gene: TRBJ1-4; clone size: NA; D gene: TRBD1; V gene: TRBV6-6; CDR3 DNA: TGTGCCAGCAGTTACCAGGGGGCAGGCCTTAATGAAAAACTGTTTTTT; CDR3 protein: CASSYQGAGLNEKLFF
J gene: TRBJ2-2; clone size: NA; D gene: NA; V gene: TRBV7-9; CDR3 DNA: TGTGCCAGCAGCTCTATATTTGGCAGGGCGAACACCGGGGAGCTGTTTTTT; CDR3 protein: CASSSIFGRANTGELFF
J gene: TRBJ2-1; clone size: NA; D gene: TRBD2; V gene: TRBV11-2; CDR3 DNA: TGTGCCAGCAGCGATCGCGCCGGGACTAGCGGCAATGAGCAGTTCTTC; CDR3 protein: CASSDRAGTSGNEQFF
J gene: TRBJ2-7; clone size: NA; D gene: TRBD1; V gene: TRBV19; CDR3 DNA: TGTGCCAGTAGTGGACAGGCCTTTGGCGAGCAGTACTTC; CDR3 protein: CASSGQAFGEQYF